The next 17 T cell receptor beta chains were all read from a single sample in a study of blood T cells in healthy people across ages. Then a second PCR, running roughly 6 to 12 cycles, was carried out with a sample-barcoded 5' primer and a J-beta primer mix. TCRdb used MiXCR to reprocess the 5' RACE reads, holding one entry per CDR3 protein. This table holds 1.4 million or so distinct CDR3 sequences, 35% to 45% found once. Specimen: blood. These receptors all come from a woman aged 18-29 years in good health.

The V gene is TRBV7-2, the J gene TRBJ2-7; tentatively, D is TRBD1 (6 bases). The end of the DNA fits TRBJ2-5 better, so the J call may be wrong. The CDR3 spans 14 residues. The V gene's germline CDR1 is SGHTA and CDR2 FQGNSA. DNA for the CDR3: TGTGCCAGCAGCAGGACAGAAGGGGGAGAGACCCAGTACTTC. Residues: CASSRTEGGETQYF.

V is TRBV3-1 and J is TRBJ2-7; tentative D call: TRBD2 (6 bases). This CDR3 is built from 14 residues. Germline V gives CDR1 LGHDT, CDR2 YNNKEL (reference sequence). V lost 5 bases and J lost 0, with 11 bases in between. CDR3 loop: CASSFRDSSYEQYV. The CDR3 DNA reads TGTGCCAGCAGCTTCCGGGACTCCTCCTACGAGCAGTACGTC.

The gene calls are TRBV27 and TRBJ2-7, with TRBD1 identical over 8 bases. The CDR3 is 16 residues long. The V segment lost 1 base and the J segment 3 bases; nucleotides outside the gene matches: 8. Germline-derived CDR1 and CDR2 are MNHEY and SMNVEV (reference sequence). In nucleotides, the CDR3 is TGTGCCAGCAGTTTATGGGGACAGGTCAACCTCTACGAGCAGTACTTC. It specifies CASSLWGQVNLYEQYF.

Points on this clonotype: The junction and the germline gene differ at one end; a read error may be behind it. The chain employs TRBV27 and TRBJ2-1; 7 bases fit TRBD1. Looked up from germline, CDR1 is MNHEY and CDR2 is SMNVEV (reference sequence). The CDR3 is 13 residues long. The chain's CDR3 is CASSFLAQGEQFF. CDR3 nucleotide sequence: TGTGCCAGTAGTTTTCTAGCACAGGGGGAGCAGTTCTTC.

The genes are TRBV3-1 and TRBJ1-1; D is unresolved. This CDR3 is 17 amino acids long. Trimming took 0 bases from V and 1 from J, leaving 15 bases between them. CDR1 is LGHDT and CDR2 is YNNKEL in the germline V gene (reference sequence). This CDR3 is CASSQDSQDLWNTEAFF. The CDR3 DNA is TGTGCCAGCAGCCAAGATAGTCAGGACCTTTGGAACACTGAAGCTTTCTTT.

Here the CDR3 reads CASSPRRGGRNNEQFF. In nucleotides, the CDR3 is TGTGCCAGCAGCCCCAGACGGGGGGGCCGGAACAATGAGCAGTTCTTC. This chain joins TRBV3-1 and TRBJ2-1, with TRBD2 matching 8 bases. There are 16 residues in the CDR3. Germline assignment: CDR1 LGHDT and CDR2 YNNKEL (reference sequence). V dropped 4 bases and J dropped 5; count of bases not matched to a gene: 10.

In regard to this clonotype: The junction differs from germline at one of its ends, possibly a read error. The chain links TRBV7-2 to TRBJ1-4, with D unresolved. This CDR3 is 14 amino acids long. The V gene's germline CDR1 is SGHTA and CDR2 FQGNSA. This chain's CDR3 is CAGSPPVEREKLFF. CDR3 DNA sequence: TGTGCCGGCAGCCCCCCCGTGGAACGAGAAAAACTGTTTTTT.

The chain uses TRBV5-6 and TRBJ2-1, with D unclear. Trimming pared 0 bases from V and 4 bases from J, leaving 8 bases between. This CDR3 spans 14 amino acids. The germline gives CDR1 SGHDT, CDR2 YYEEEE. CDR3 bases: TGTGCCAGCAGCTTGGCCCACTCGTACAATGAGCAGTTCTTC. This gives the protein CASSLAHSYNEQFF.

The chain couples TRBV14 to TRBJ2-7, with D unclear. Germline values: CDR1 SGHDN, CDR2 FVKESK. This CDR3 contains 13 residues. V dropped 2 bases and J dropped 2 bases, with 7 bases sitting between them. The CDR3 DNA sequence: TGTGCCAGCAGCCAAATCATGACCTACGAGCAGTACTTC. Residues: CASSQIMTYEQYF. Using reference TRBV14 and TRBJ2-7 for the parts outside the CDR3, the full variable domain is EAGVTQFPSHSVIEKGQTVTLRCDPISGHDNLYWYRRVMGKEIKFLLHFVKESKQDESGMPNNRFLAERTGGTYSTLKVQPAELEDSGVYFCASSQIMTYEQYFGPGTRLTVT.

The chain has TRBV6-1 and TRBJ1-4; the match to TRBD1 covers 8 bases. CDR1 is MNHNS and CDR2 is SASEGT in the germline V gene. The CDR3 is 14 residues long. The V gene end was trimmed by 3 bases and the J gene end by 8 bases; junction bases not matched to a gene: 5. Written as DNA, the CDR3 is TGTGCCAGCAGTGAGTCAGGGGGCCGGGAAAAACTGTTTTTT. Residues: CASSESGGREKLFF.

V and J are TRBV5-1 and TRBJ2-3, with D possibly matching TRBD2 (7 bases). Germline CDR1 and CDR2: SGHRS and YFSETQ. The CDR3 sequence is 18 residues long. V lost 0 bases and J lost 1, with 18 bases in between. The CDR3 region is CASSLGPDGGRRTDTQYF. CDR3 nucleotides: TGCGCCAGCAGCTTGGGGCCAGACGGGGGGCGTCGCACAGATACGCAGTATTTT. Supplemented by reference TRBV5-1 and TRBJ2-3, the full variable domain reads KAGVTQTPRYLIKTRGQQVTLSCSPISGHRSVSWYQQTPGQGLQFLFEYFSETQRNKGNFPGRFSGRQFSNSRSEMNVSTLELGDSALYLCASSLGPDGGRRTDTQYFGPGTRLTVL.

This chain links TRBV29-1 with TRBJ2-5; D tentatively reads TRBD1 or TRBD2 (5 bases each). V lost 8 bases and J 11 bases, leaving 27 bases between the germline ends. Germline V lookup: CDR1 SQVTM, CDR2 ANQGSEA. The CDR3 runs to 14 residues. The CDR3: CSTGPLHSYNEQYF. DNA for the CDR3: TGCAGCACGGGGCCCCTCCACTCCTACAATGAGCAGTACTTC.

This clonotype came up a few times. This sequence joins TRBV7-2 and TRBJ1-4; possibly TRBD1 for D (6 bases). V was pared by 5 bases and J by 7 bases, with 14 bases between. The CDR3 covers 14 residues. The germline V gene has CDR1 SGHTA and CDR2 FQGNSA. The CDR3 DNA sequence: TGTGCCAGCAGCCTAACAGGGATAGGTGAAAAACTGTTTTTT. Protein product: CASSLTGIGEKLFF.

This clonotype was seen only a few times. The V and J genes are TRBV29-1 and TRBJ1-2; 7 bases map to TRBD1. The length of the CDR3 is 12 residues. The J segment lost 6 bases and the V segment lost 5 bases, leaving 6 bases of the junction unmatched. CDR1 SQVTM and CDR2 ANQGSEA come from the germline V gene. The CDR3 loop is CSVLEGADGYTF. The CDR3 DNA is TGCAGCGTTCTGGAGGGGGCTGATGGCTACACCTTC.

V is TRBV6-5 and J is TRBJ2-3; possible D gene TRBD2, 6 bases. V was clipped by 2 bases and J by 0 bases, with 12 bases between them. Germline V gene sequence: CDR1 MNHEY, CDR2 SVGAGI. This CDR3 has 16 amino acids. The CDR3 coding sequence is TGTGCCAGCAGTTACAGGGTAGCGGTTAGCACAGATACGCAGTATTTT. It codes for CASSYRVAVSTDTQYF.

This clonotype was found a few times. The chain uses TRBV11-2 and TRBJ1-2; a possible D gene is TRBD1 (6 bases). V was cut by 5 bases and J by 7 bases, with 20 bases left in between. The CDR3 consists of 15 residues. Germline CDR1 is SGHAT and CDR2 is FQNNGV. In DNA, the CDR3 is TGTGCCAGCAGCCAACACCGTCCCAGGGGTGGTGGCTACACCTTC. This gives the protein CASSQHRPRGGGYTF.

This clonotype has more than one count but fewer than ten. For the CDR3, the DNA is TGCGCCAGCAGCCAAGATGGGCTAGCGGGGCCCTCAGATACGCAGTATTTT. This gives the protein CASSQDGLAGPSDTQYF. The chain combines TRBV4-3 with TRBJ2-3; 9 positions agree with TRBD2. Germline V gene sequence: CDR1 LGHNA, CDR2 YSLEER. The length of the CDR3 is 17 residues. With 0 bases clipped from V and 4 bases from J, the junction kept 8 bases outside the gene matches.